The source of this T cell receptor (beta chain) is a study of blood T cell repertoires in COVID-19. Whole-study context: From the United States, Italy and Spain came samples of acute and convalescent COVID-19. T cells, B-cell-depleted T cells, or PBMCs supplied cDNA or gDNA.

Per the study methods: Counts of nucleated cells, estimated from reference gene primer amplification, were obtained. Profiling relied on immunoSEQ multiplex PCR, and the TCRdb table lists in-frame clones only, not all of them. From that table come the V and J calls and clone size; the DNA was used to work out D and trimming. The sample shows 100,000 or so clones, 65% to 90% of them seen only once. The CDR3 has 15 residues. Germline V gene lookup returns CDR1 KGHSH and CDR2 LQKENI. Trimming cost V 3 bases and J 8 bases, with 19 bases left between them. The rearrangement links TRBV18 to TRBJ1-1; unclear D gene. The source is a man in his fifties with acute or convalescent COVID-19. Sequencing used peripheral blood. In DNA, the CDR3 is TGTGCCAGCTCACCCGTACAGATATCAACCTCGGAAGCTTTCTTT. This sequence encodes CASSPVQISTSEAFF.